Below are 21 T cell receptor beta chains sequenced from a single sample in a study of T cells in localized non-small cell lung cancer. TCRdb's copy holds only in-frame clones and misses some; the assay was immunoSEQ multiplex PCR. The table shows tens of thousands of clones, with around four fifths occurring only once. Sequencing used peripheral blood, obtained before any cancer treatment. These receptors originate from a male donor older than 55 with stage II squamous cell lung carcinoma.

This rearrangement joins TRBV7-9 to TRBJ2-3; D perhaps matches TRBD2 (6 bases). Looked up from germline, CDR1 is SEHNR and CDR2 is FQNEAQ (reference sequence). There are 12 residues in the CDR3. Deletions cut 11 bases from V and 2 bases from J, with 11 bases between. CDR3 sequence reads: CAGAGPTDTQYF. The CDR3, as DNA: TGTGCCGGAGCGGGCCCCACAGATACGCAGTATTTT.

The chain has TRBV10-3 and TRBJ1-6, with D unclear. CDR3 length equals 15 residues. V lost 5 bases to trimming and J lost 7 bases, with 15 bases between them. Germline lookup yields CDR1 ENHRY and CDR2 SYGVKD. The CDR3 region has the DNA TGTGCCATCAGTCGATCTCCGGGCCAAAATTCACCCCTCCACTTT. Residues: CAISRSPGQNSPLHF.

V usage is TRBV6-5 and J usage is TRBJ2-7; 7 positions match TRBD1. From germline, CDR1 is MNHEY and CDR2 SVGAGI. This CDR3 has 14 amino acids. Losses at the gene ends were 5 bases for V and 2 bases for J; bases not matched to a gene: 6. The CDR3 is CASSGQTGPYEQYF. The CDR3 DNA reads TGTGCCAGCAGTGGCCAGACAGGGCCCTACGAGCAGTACTTC.

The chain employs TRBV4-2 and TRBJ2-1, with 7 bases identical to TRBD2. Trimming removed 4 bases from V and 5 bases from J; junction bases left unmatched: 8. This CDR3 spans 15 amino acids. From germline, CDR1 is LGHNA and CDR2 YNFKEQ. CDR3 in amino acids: CASSRAAGENNEQFF. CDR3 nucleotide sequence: TGTGCCAGCAGCCGGGCGGCGGGAGAGAACAATGAGCAGTTCTTC.

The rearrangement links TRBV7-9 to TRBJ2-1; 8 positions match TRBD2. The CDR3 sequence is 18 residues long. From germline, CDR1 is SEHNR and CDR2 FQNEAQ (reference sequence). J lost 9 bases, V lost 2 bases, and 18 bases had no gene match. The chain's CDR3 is CASSLLNLAGLPTREQFF. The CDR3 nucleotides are TGTGCCAGCAGCTTATTGAACCTAGCGGGTCTCCCGACACGTGAGCAGTTCTTC.

This CDR3 is CASLEPFRQETQYF. The CDR3 DNA reads as TGTGCCAGCTTGGAACCTTTTCGACAAGAGACCCAGTACTTC. The rearrangement joins TRBV6-1 to TRBJ2-5; unclear D gene. Trimming shortened V by 8 bases and J by 2 bases, and 15 bases separated the two germline ends. The CDR3 runs 14 residues. The germline gives CDR1 MNHNS, CDR2 SASEGT.

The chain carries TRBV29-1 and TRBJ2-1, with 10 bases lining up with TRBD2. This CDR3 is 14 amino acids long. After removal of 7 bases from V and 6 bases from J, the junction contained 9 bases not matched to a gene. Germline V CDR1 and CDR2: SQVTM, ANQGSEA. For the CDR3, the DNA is TGCAGCGCCGACCTAGCGGGAGTCGGCAATGAGCAGTTCTTC. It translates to CSADLAGVGNEQFF.

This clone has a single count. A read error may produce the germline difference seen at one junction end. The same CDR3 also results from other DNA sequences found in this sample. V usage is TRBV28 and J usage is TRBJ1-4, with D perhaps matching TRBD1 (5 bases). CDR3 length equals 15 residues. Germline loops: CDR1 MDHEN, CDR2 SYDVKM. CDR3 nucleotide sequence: TGTGCCAGCAGCGGCCACTCAGGGTTTAGTGAAAAACTATTTTTT. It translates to CASSGHSGFSEKLFF. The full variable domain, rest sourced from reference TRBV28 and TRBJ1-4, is DVKVTQSSRYLVKRTGEKVFLECVQDMDHENMFWYRQDPGLGLRLIYFSYDVKMKEKGDIPEGYSVSREKKERFSLILESASTNQTSMYLCASSGHSGFSEKLFFGSGTQLSVL.

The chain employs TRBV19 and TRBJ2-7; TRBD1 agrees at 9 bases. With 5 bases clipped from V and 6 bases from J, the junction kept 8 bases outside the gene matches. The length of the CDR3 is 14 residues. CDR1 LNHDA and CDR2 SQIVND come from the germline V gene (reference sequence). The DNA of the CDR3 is TGTGCCAGTAGTTTCCGGGACAGGGTGTTCGAGCAGTACTTC. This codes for CASSFRDRVFEQYF.

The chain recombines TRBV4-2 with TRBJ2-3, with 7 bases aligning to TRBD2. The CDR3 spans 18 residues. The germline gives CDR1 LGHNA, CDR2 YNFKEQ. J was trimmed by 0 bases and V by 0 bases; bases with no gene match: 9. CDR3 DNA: TGTGCCAGCAGCCAAGAGGCTGGGGGGGGGAGAAGCACAGATACGCAGTATTTT. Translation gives CASSQEAGGGRSTDTQYF.

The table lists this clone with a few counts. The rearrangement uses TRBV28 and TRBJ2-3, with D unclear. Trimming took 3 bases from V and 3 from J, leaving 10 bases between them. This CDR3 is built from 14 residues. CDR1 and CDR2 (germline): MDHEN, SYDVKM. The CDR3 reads CASSFLSGTDTQYF. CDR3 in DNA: TGTGCCAGCAGTTTCTTATCCGGGACAGATACGCAGTATTTT.

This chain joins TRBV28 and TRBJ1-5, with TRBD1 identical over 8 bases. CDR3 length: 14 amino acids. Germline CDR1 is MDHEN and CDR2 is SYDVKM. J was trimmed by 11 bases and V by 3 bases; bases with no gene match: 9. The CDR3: CASSLVAGGRSQHF. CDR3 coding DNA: TGTGCCAGCAGTTTGGTCGCAGGGGGCAGGTCCCAGCATTTT.

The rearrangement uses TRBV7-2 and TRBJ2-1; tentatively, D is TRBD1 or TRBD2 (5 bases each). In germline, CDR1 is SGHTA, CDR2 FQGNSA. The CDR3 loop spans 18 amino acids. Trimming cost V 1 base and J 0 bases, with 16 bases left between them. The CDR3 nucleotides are TGTGCCAGCAGCTTAGTGGGGACCGGAGCGGCCTCCTACAATGAGCAGTTCTTC. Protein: CASSLVGTGAASYNEQFF.

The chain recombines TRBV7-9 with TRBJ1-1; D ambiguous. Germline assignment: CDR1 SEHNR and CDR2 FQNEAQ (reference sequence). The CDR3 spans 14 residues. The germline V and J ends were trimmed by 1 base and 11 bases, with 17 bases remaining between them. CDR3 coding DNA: TGTGCCAGCAGCTTAGTGGTAGCGGGGATCAATGCTTTCTTT. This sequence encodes CASSLVVAGINAFF.

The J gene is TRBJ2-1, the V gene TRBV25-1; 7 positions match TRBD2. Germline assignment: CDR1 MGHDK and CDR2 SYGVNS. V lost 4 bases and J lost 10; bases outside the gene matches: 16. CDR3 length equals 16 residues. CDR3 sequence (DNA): TGTGCCAGCAGTGTTCGCAGCGGGAAATATTCATGGGAGCAGTTCTTC. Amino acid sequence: CASSVRSGKYSWEQFF.

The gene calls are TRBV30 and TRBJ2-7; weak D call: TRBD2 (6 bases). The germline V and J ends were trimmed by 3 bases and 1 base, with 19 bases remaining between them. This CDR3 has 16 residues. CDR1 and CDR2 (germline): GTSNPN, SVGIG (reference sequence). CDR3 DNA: TGTGCCTGGAGCGGGGCGGGGAGCCTCAAGTCCTACGAGCAGTACTTC. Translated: CAWSGAGSLKSYEQYF. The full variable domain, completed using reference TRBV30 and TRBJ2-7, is SQTIHQWPATLVQPVGSPLSLECTVEGTSNPNLYWYRQAAGRGLQLLFYSVGIGQISSEVPQNLSASRPQDRQFILSSKKLLLSDSGFYLCAWSGAGSLKSYEQYFGPGTRLTVT.

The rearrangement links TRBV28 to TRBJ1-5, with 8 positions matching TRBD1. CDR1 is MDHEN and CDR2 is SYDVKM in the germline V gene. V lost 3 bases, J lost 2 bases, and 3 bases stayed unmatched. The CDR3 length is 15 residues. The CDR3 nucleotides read TGTGCCAGCAGTTTGGCAGGGGGCGGCAATCAGCCCCAGCATTTT. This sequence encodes CASSLAGGGNQPQHF.

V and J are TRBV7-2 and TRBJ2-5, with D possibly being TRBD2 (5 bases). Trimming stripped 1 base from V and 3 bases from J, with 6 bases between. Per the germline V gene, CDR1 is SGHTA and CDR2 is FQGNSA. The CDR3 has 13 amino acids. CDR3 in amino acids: CASSLEAEETQYF. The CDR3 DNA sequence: TGTGCCAGCAGCTTAGAAGCGGAAGAGACCCAGTACTTC.

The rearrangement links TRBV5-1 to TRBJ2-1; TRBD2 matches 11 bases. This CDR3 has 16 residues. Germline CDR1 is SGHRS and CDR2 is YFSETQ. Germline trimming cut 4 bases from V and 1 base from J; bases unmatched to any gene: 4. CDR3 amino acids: CASSRTSGSSYNEQFF. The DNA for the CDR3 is TGCGCCAGCAGCCGAACTAGCGGGAGTTCCTACAATGAGCAGTTCTTC.

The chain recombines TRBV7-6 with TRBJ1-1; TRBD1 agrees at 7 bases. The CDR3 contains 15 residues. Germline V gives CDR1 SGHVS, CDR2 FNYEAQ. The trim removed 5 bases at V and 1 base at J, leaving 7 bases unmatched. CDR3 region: CASSLGGIKNTEAFF. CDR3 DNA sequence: TGTGCCAGCAGCCTAGGGGGCATAAAGAACACTGAAGCTTTCTTT.

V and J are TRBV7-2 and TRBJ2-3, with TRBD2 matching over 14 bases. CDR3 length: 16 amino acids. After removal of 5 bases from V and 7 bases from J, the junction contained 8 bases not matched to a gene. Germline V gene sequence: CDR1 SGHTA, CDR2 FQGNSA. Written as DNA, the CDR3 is TGTGCCAGCAGCCTAGGGACTAGCGGGAGTGCGAATACGCAGTATTTT. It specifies CASSLGTSGSANTQYF.